The clone carrying this T cell receptor beta chain was picked up many times. As yet, its antigen is unknown. This record belongs to a study of CD8 T cells in ankylosing spondylitis. Study observations and caveats: Reports of some motif variants in reactive arthritis synovial fluid and blood predate this one. Seemingly characteristic of ankylosing spondylitis blood was a TCR beta motif consisting of about 8 highly homologous variants. Peripheral blood held disease-linked clones only at relatively low frequency, and these were CD8+. Disease-associated clones were reportedly significantly overrepresented in matched ankylosing spondylitis synovial fluid.

Quantitative 5'-RACE with molecular barcodes was used to make the TCR beta libraries. TCRdb itself ran the 5' RACE reads through MiXCR, one entry per CDR3 protein. The data contain under 250,000 distinct CDR3 sequences, 6% to 8% of them singletons. The CDR3 covers 14 residues. Germline values: CDR1 SGHRS, CDR2 YFSETQ. V dropped 4 bases and J dropped 7; count of bases not matched to a gene: 7. The TCR was taken from a male donor with ankylosing spondylitis. The rearrangement joins TRBV5-1 to TRBJ2-7; 11 bases map to TRBD2. Sample: blood, either unsorted or a sorted T cell fraction (not recorded which). CDR3 sequence: CASSTGTSGREQYF. CDR3 sequence (DNA): TGCGCCAGCAGCACCGGGACTAGCGGAAGGGAGCAGTACTTC. Full variable domain (remainder filled in from reference TRBV5-1 and TRBJ2-7): KAGVTQTPRYLIKTRGQQVTLSCSPISGHRSVSWYQQTPGQGLQFLFEYFSETQRNKGNFPGRFSGRQFSNSRSEMNVSTLELGDSALYLCASSTGTSGREQYFGPGTRLTVT.